Included here is one TCR beta chain sequence, with context. Its antigen remains unidentified. This sample stems from a study of beta chain features in type 1 diabetes. Investigators reverse transcribed all isolated RNA, so they sequenced expressed TCRB transcripts. Some clones are missing from TCRdb's copy, which holds only in-frame ones; the method was immunoSEQ multiplex PCR. The data hold approximately 160,000 clones, with roughly 60% observed a single time. Sorted CD4+ subsets: naive, central memory, regulatory, stem cell-like memory (CD45RO/CCR7/CD25/CD127/CD95/CD27 panel). Overall study findings and caveats: The study found moderately but significantly shorter TCRB CDR3s in all four CD4+ subsets of Type 1 diabetes patients. PCR could preferentially amplify shorter templates, alike in patients and controls. Junctions at VDJ sites from type 1 diabetes patients had fewer insertions and more deletions.

This receptor was identified in a man aged 25 to 40 with type 1 diabetes. The material sequenced was naive CD4+ T cells from blood.

CDR3 residues: CTSSQGAGVPDTQYF. CDR3 nucleotide sequence: TGCACCAGCAGCCAAGGGGCCGGGGTGCCAGATACGCAGTATTTT. V and J are TRBV1 and TRBJ2-3; the table's D gene call, TRBD2, was not cross checked with the DNA. TRBV1 counts as a pseudogene. This CDR3 contains 15 residues.